The source of this T cell receptor beta chain is a study of vaccination and CD4 T cells after COVID-19. Sequencing of cultured CD4+ T cell DNA used the Oncomine TCR Beta short-read assay. It was from cultured CD4+ T cells that genomic DNA was extracted. MiXCR, applied by TCRdb to the PCR reads, yields one record per CDR3 protein. The sample holds some 7,000 distinct CDR3 sequences, about 30% seen once. Treatment noted: roughly 10-day PBMC culture with coronavirus spike peptide pools or control peptides (ViraFEST assay). CD4+ T cells that came from the unexposed donor were collected before the COVID-19 pandemic (2011-2018). Subject to cell availability, CD4+ T cells from unexposed donors were probed with SARS-CoV-2 S/N and four cold-coronavirus spikes. Germline lookup yields CDR1 MNHEY and CDR2 SMNVEV (reference sequence). The CDR3 is made up of 13 amino acids. This clonotype showed up just a few times. Its antigen remains unknown.

V is TRBV27 and J is TRBJ1-2; D possibly corresponds to TRBD1 (6 bases). Sequenced input: CD4+ T cells from blood, cultured in vitro. The source is a human donor in good health. In DNA form, the CDR3 reads TGTGCGACGCGGGGGGCGCGCACCTATGGCTACACCTTC. This gives the protein CATRGARTYGYTF.